This T cell receptor beta chain was observed in a study of identical twins. TCRdb re-called the 5' RACE reads through MiXCR, storing one row per CDR3 protein. The table lists approximately 410,000 distinct CDR3 sequences, around a sixth of them singletons. The donors were all healthy and Caucasian. Findings and limits, study-wide: Models underestimated how often monozygotic twins shared out-of-frame TCR alpha. Memory repertoires showed no such pattern, whereas abundant cord blood beta clonotypes carried fewer insertions. Excess low generation probability was seen in twin-shared out-of-frame alpha sequences.

J gave up 5 bases and V 5 bases, and 5 bases lay outside the gene matches. The CDR3 consists of 14 residues. Germline values: CDR1 SGHVS, CDR2 FNYEAQ. As for this clonotype: Its antigen remains unidentified.

This TCR was recovered from a man aged 50 to 59 in good health. This chain connects TRBV7-6 to TRBJ1-4; TRBD1 matches 7 bases. Input material: naive T cells sorted from blood. The CDR3, as DNA: TGTGCCAGCAGCCAGGACAGGAGGAATGAAAAACTGTTTTTT. Amino acid sequence: CASSQDRRNEKLFF.